This is a list of T cell receptor beta chains from one sample in a study of blood T cell repertoires in COVID-19. Assay used: immunoSEQ multiplex PCR; TCRdb lists only in-frame clones, some missing. This sample has around 230,000 clones, with around 82% found just once. The specimen sequenced was peripheral blood. These receptor sequences come from a woman in her forties with active or convalescent COVID-19. CDR3s include the opening cysteine and the closing phenylalanine or tryptophan. Fields, in order: D gene, J gene, V gene, clone size, CDR3 DNA, CDR3 protein. A D gene is named only where the DNA matches it firmly. Size values are once, few and many counts, or a class for expanded clones, and some rows have none.

>NA|TRBJ1-3|TRBV4-3|NA
TGCGCCAGCAGCCAGGGGGACTATGCTACTGGAAACACCATATATTTT
CASSQGDYATGNTIYF
>TRBD1|TRBJ2-1|TRBV6-6|NA
TGTGCCAGCAGATTCCCAGGGGGCCCCTACAATGAGCAGTTCTTC
CASRFPGGPYNEQFF
>NA|TRBJ1-2|TRBV28|NA
TGTGCCAGCAGTCCGACTGTCTTCTATGGCTACACCTTC
CASSPTVFYGYTF
>NA|TRBJ1-2|TRBV21-1|NA
TGTGCCAGCAGCAGCTACAGTAACTATGGCTACACCTTC
CASSSYSNYGYTF
>NA|TRBJ1-6|TRBV18|once
TGTGCCAGCTCACGCCTAGGACAGTCTGATTCACCCCTCCACTTT
CASSRLGQSDSPLHF
>TRBD1|TRBJ1-6|TRBV19|NA
TGTGCCAGTAGTATCGGACAGGGAAGTATATTCCTCCACTTT
CASSIGQGSIFLHF
>TRBD1|TRBJ2-6|TRBV5-1|NA
TGCGCCAGCAGCTTGCCTACTCGGACAGGGGTAGTATCTGGGGCCAACGTCCTGACTTTC
CASSLPTRTGVVSGANVLTF
>TRBD1|TRBJ1-6|TRBV9|few
TGTGCCAGCAGCGGAAGTCAGGGGGTTTCACCCCTCCACTTT
CASSGSQGVSPLHF
>NA|TRBJ1-4|TRBV6-5|once
TGTGCCAGCAGTTACGGAGTGGGGCCCAATGAAAAACTGTTTTTT
CASSYGVGPNEKLFF
>TRBD1|TRBJ1-5|TRBV18|NA
TGTGCCAGCTCTAGAAGCCCCACAGGGGATAGCAATCAGCCCCAGCATTTT
CASSRSPTGDSNQPQHF
>TRBD2|TRBJ2-1|TRBV5-1|NA
TGCGCCAGCAGCTTGGGGCTAGCGGGAGTATCCTCCTACAATGAGCAGTTCTTC
CASSLGLAGVSSYNEQFF
>NA|TRBJ1-1|TRBV5-4|NA
TGTGCCAGCAGAATCACAGGACCTAACACTGAAGCTTTCTTT
CASRITGPNTEAFF
>NA|TRBJ1-2|TRBV27|NA
TGTGCCAGCAGTTCCCGCGGACAGCCCCTGGGCTATGGCTACACCTTC
CASSSRGQPLGYGYTF
>TRBD1|TRBJ2-7|TRBV5-1|NA
TGCGCCAGCAGCCTCCAAAGCGGGACAGGGACGTACGAGCAGTACTTC
CASSLQSGTGTYEQYF
>NA|TRBJ2-5|TRBV12-5|NA
TGTGCTAGTGGACCAGGACTGCAAACGTACCAAGAGACCCAGTACTTC
CASGPGLQTYQETQYF
>TRBD1|TRBJ1-2|TRBV3-1/TRBV3-2|few
TGTGCCAGCAGCACAGGGGCAGAGTATGGCTACACCTTC
CASSTGAEYGYTF
>TRBD1|TRBJ2-1|TRBV5-6|NA
TGTGCCAGCAGCTTGGTGGGACAGGCCTACAATGAGCAGTTCTTC
CASSLVGQAYNEQFF
>NA|TRBJ1-1|TRBV28|NA
TGTGCCAGCAGTTTCCCTTGGGGGCGGGAGGCTACGGAAGCTTTCTTT
CASSFPWGREATEAFF
>NA|TRBJ2-3|TRBV4-1|NA
TGCGCCAGCAAGGATGGGGAGGGCACAGATACGCAGTATTTT
CASKDGEGTDTQYF
>NA|TRBJ1-1|TRBV28|NA
TGTGCCAGCACCCCAATCCCGCAGGTTGGTGCTTTCTTT
CASTPIPQVGAFF
>NA|TRBJ1-2|TRBV27|NA
TGTGCCAGCCGTCGAGGGGCAGGGGAGCTTTCTAACTATGGCTACACCTTC
CASRRGAGELSNYGYTF
>TRBD1|TRBJ2-5|TRBV27|NA
TGTGCCAGCAGTTCTACAGGGGGCGGCGTCGGGACCCAGTACTTC
CASSSTGGGVGTQYF
>TRBD1|TRBJ2-1|TRBV19|once
TGTGCCAGTAGTATAGCTGCGGGACAGGGGAATGAGCAGTTCTTC
CASSIAAGQGNEQFF
>TRBD2|TRBJ2-3|TRBV4-2|NA
TGTGCCAGCAGCCAAGATCCAACCGGGACTAGCGGGAGGGATACGCAGTATTTT
CASSQDPTGTSGRDTQYF
>TRBD1|TRBJ1-1|TRBV4-2|NA
TGTGCCAGCAGTGGACAGGGGCGCACTGAAGCTTTCTTT
CASSGQGRTEAFF
>TRBD1|TRBJ2-7|TRBV7-2|NA
TGTGCCAGCAGCTTAATGGGACAGGGGACGTGGTACGAGCAGTACTTC
CASSLMGQGTWYEQYF
>TRBD1|TRBJ1-1|TRBV4-1|NA
TGCGCCAGCAGCCAAGTGACAGGGTGGATATTAGCTTTCTTT
CASSQVTGWILAFF
>NA|TRBJ1-1|TRBV5-1|NA
TGCGCCAGCAGGACCGACATCGCCAACACTGAAGCTTTCTTT
CASRTDIANTEAFF
>NA|TRBJ1-3|TRBV7-9|NA
TGTGCCAGCAGCTGGAGCCTGACAGAAACAGGAAACACCATATATTTT
CASSWSLTETGNTIYF
>NA|TRBJ2-1|TRBV4-2|NA
TGTGCCAGCAGCCAAGATGTTTATTTTCGAGGCAATGAGCAGTTCTTC
CASSQDVYFRGNEQFF
>NA|TRBJ2-3|TRBV6-2/TRBV6-3|few
TGTGCCAGCAGTTGGGGCGGGATTTTGGATACGCAGTATTTT
CASSWGGILDTQYF
>NA|TRBJ1-1|TRBV5-1|once
TGCGCCAGCAGCGCATTCTCAGGGGATGAAGCTTTCTTT
CASSAFSGDEAFF
>NA|TRBJ1-3|TRBV6-2/TRBV6-3|once
TGTGCCAGCAGTTATCTGGGGGCCTCTGGAAACACCATATATTTT
CASSYLGASGNTIYF
>TRBD1|TRBJ1-5|TRBV2|NA
TGTGCCAGCAGAAAGCAGGGGGGAGATAGCAATCAGCCCCAGCATTTT
CASRKQGGDSNQPQHF
>TRBD1|TRBJ1-2|TRBV24-1|NA
TGTGCCACCAGTGATTCTATGCGGGACAGTCATGGCTACACCTTC
CATSDSMRDSHGYTF
>NA|TRBJ2-3|TRBV7-7|NA
TGTGCTAGCAGCCCCGGGGTGGGAGATACGCAGTATTTT
CASSPGVGDTQYF
>NA|TRBJ1-6|TRBV7-2|NA
TGTGCCAGCAGTCAGGCCCGTTGGTCACCCCTCCACTTT
CASSQARWSPLHF
>TRBD1|TRBJ1-1|TRBV29-1|NA
TGCAGCGTTGGGGACAGGTCTGAAGCTTTCTTT
CSVGDRSEAFF
>TRBD2|TRBJ2-1|TRBV5-1|NA
TGCGCCAGCAGCTTCAGCGGGAGGGAGCAGTTCTTC
CASSFSGREQFF
>NA|TRBJ1-6|TRBV28|NA
TGTGCCAGCAGTATTGGTAGTAATTCACCCCTCCACTTT
CASSIGSNSPLHF
>NA|TRBJ2-2|TRBV24-1|NA
TGTGCCACCGAGGGCGGGAACACCGGGGAGCTGTTTTTT
CATEGGNTGELFF
>TRBD1|TRBJ1-6|TRBV7-2|NA
TGTGCCAGCAGCCCCGACAGGGAACGGTTGCGCTCCTATAATTCACCCCTCCACTTT
CASSPDRERLRSYNSPLHF
>TRBD2|TRBJ2-1|TRBV7-3|NA
TGTGCCAGCAGCCCCAGCGGGGGGGCCTACAATGAGCAGTTCTTC
CASSPSGGAYNEQFF
>TRBD1|TRBJ2-5|TRBV3-1/TRBV3-2|once
TGTGCCAGCAGCCAAGTCCCGGGACAGGGAGGCGAGACCCAGTACTTC
CASSQVPGQGGETQYF